Listed below are T cell receptor beta chains from one sample, sequenced in a study of blood T cell repertoires in COVID-19. Measured with immunoSEQ multiplex PCR; TCRdb has only the in-frame clones, and not every one. This sample yields 250,000 to 350,000 clones, of which around 80% are seen a single time; approximately 1.1% belongs to the top ten. Sequenced input: peripheral blood. The receptors come from a woman aged 45-60 years with acute or convalescent COVID-19. Each CDR3 is given with its conserved first and last residue. A D gene is named only where the DNA matches it firmly. Rows may omit the clone size; those that give it use once, few, many or a size class.

j_call | d_call | clone_size | v_call | cdr3_nt | cdr3_aa
TRBJ2-1 | . | . | TRBV5-4 | TGTGCCAGCAGCTTAGGAGCGTCGAGCTCCTACAATGAGCAGTTCTTC | CASSLGASSSYNEQFF
TRBJ2-7 | . | . | TRBV27 | TGTGCCAGCAGCCGGCGGGACAGCTCCTACGAGCAGTACTTC | CASSRRDSSYEQYF
TRBJ2-7 | TRBD2 | . | TRBV5-8 | TGTGCCAGCAGCTTCGGGGGGGAGCAGTACTTC | CASSFGGEQYF
TRBJ2-5 | TRBD1 | . | TRBV27 | TGTGCCAGCAGTTTATGGGGACAGGGGTCGAGAAGAGTGGTGGAGACCCAGTACTTC | CASSLWGQGSRRVVETQYF
TRBJ2-1 | TRBD2 | . | TRBV11-3 | TGTGCCAGCAGCTTACGGGGGGGTCGTAATGAGCAGTTCTTC | CASSLRGGRNEQFF
TRBJ2-3 | . | few | TRBV10-3 | TGTGCCATCAGTGAGTCACGGGATACGCAGTATTTT | CAISESRDTQYF
TRBJ1-4 | . | . | TRBV7-2 | TGTGCCAGCAGCCCTTACATTTCCGATGAAAAACTGTTTTTT | CASSPYISDEKLFF
TRBJ2-5 | . | . | TRBV3-1/TRBV3-2 | TGTGCCAGCAGCCAAGATGGAGTGGCCCGCCAAGAGACCCAGTACTTC | CASSQDGVARQETQYF
TRBJ1-6 | . | once | TRBV3-1/TRBV3-2 | TGTGCCAGCAGCCAAGAGCGTCAGGTTCAATCACCCCTCCACTTT | CASSQERQVQSPLHF
TRBJ2-1 | . | . | TRBV7-9 | TGTGCCAGCAGCTTAGAGCGTAATGAGCAGTTCTTC | CASSLERNEQFF
TRBJ2-3 | . | . | TRBV21-1 | TGTGCCAGCAGCAAAGGGGGGGACCTCACAGATACGCAGTATTTT | CASSKGGDLTDTQYF
TRBJ2-1 | . | . | TRBV7-3 | TGTGCCAGCAGCGCCAGCGGTAACAATGAGCAGTTCTTC | CASSASGNNEQFF
TRBJ1-4 | . | . | TRBV6-1 | TGTGCCAGCAGTGAAGAGATGTCGGGGTATCGTAATGAAAAACTGTTTTTT | CASSEEMSGYRNEKLFF
TRBJ1-6 | TRBD1 | . | TRBV12-3/TRBV12-4 | TGTGCCAGCAGCCTGGGACAGTATAGTTCCCTCCACTTT | CASSLGQYSSLHF
TRBJ2-2 | . | . | TRBV6-6 | TGTGCCACCCGGGATGGGCCTGGGAGGACCGGGGAGCTGTTTTTT | CATRDGPGRTGELFF
TRBJ2-1 | TRBD1 | . | TRBV29-1 | TGCAGCGTCGGACAGGGAGGTGAGCAGTTCTTC | CSVGQGGEQFF
TRBJ2-3 | . | once | TRBV7-2 | TGTGCCAGCAGCCCCCAGACAGATACGCAGTATTTT | CASSPQTDTQYF